This paragraph reports one TCR beta chain. The target of this receptor is not known. No per-base quality is available; no much larger clone lies one base away. Preparation of the library involved PCR. Sequencing was carried out with an Illumina HiSeq 2500. Unique molecular identifiers were incorporated into TCR beta cDNA libraries to reduce PCR and sequencing biases. Every 1 to 10 million input T cells yielded approximately 500,000 cDNA molecules, meaning each molecule approximated one T cell. The patient libraries were prepared and sequenced using the same protocol as the earlier healthy control dataset. Within a given batch, samples were prepared together, multiplexed and sequenced on the same HiSeq lane. The paper's data handling went like this. Raw barcoded reads were processed with MIGEC, discarding single-read molecular identifier groups before consensus assembly and CDR3 extraction. Clonotype tables were post-analysed with VDJtools, normalizing diversity by down-sampling all datasets to the smallest sample size. In repertoire overlap clustering, CDR3 amino acid sequences, but not nucleotide sequences, were matched to correct batch-related cross-sample contamination. TCRdb ran its own pipeline on the public reads, namely fastp trimming at Q25 and MiXCR clone calling, and kept in-frame beta chains. Every CDR3 protein is listed once, alongside the most common genes and DNA of its rows. The V and J calls come from TCRdb's annotation, not from the publication. Here the sample has some 700,000 distinct CDR3 sequences; 55% to 70% occur a single time. The top ten clonotypes cover roughly 12% of the sample.

The CDR3 sequence holds 14 residues, the cysteine and phenylalanine included. This entry keeps only the CDR3 DNA: 42 bases, framed from base 1. Clipping removes 2 bases from V and 4 bases from J, with 0 as the unmatched junction base count. In the germline V gene, CDR1 corresponds to MNHEY and CDR2 to SVGAGI. To demonstrate the VDJtools post-analysis software, the study profiled TCR beta repertoires from the peripheral blood of around 13 young patients with multiple sclerosis. Multiple sclerosis patients were children and adolescents aged about 6 to 16 years. The sample belongs to a study of post-analysis software for immune sequencing data (dated by TCRdb to the mid-2010s). Describing the broader study: Recorded disease courses included relapsing-remitting, secondary progressive and progressive-relapsing multiple sclerosis, with some patients lacking subtype annotation. A subset of samples was prepared in parallel using single-end sample barcoding, then pooled and co-amplified after Illumina adapter ligation. The patient repertoires were set against 10 or so previously published healthy control repertoires from donors whose ages ranged from 6 to 25 years.

Overall study results and their limits: Multiple sclerosis patients had significantly lower normalized Chao1 diversity than controls, a result that suggests substantial peripheral T-cell clonal expansion. Patients showed significantly higher frequencies than controls for roughly 5 TRBV segments, among them TRBV5-6, TRBV5-1 and TRBV20-1. The control group was slightly older than the multiple sclerosis patient group. Strong co-clustering of samples prepared in the same batch was shown by direct clustering with F measure, prompting a batch-effect correction.

The sequence was obtained from a girl aged 2-10 years with multiple sclerosis. The chain employs TRBV6-5 and TRBJ1-2, with 11 bases matching TRBD1. Sequenced input: blood. CDR3 reads: CASSYGTGGYGYTF. The DNA reads TGTGCCAGCAGTTACGGGACAGGGGGCTATGGCTACACCTTC.